Following are 27 T cell receptor beta chains from one sample sequenced in a study of T cell responses to AZD1222 COVID-19 vaccine. This table comes from immunoSEQ multiplex PCR, and its TCRdb copy is limited to in-frame clones, with some not included. The profile covers more than 95,000 clones, with 88% appearing a single time and about 9.3% taken by the ten largest. This sample comprised peripheral blood, obtained on day 0 of AZD1222 vaccination. The receptors stem from an adult in good health.

V is TRBV27 and J is TRBJ2-7, with 9 bases fitting TRBD2. The CDR3 covers 14 residues. The V and J ends lost 3 bases and 6 bases, in that order; junction bases with no gene match: 6. Germline V CDR1 and CDR2: MNHEY, SMNVEV (reference sequence). The CDR3 DNA sequence: TGTGCCAGCAGTTTGGTAGCGGGAGCATCCGAGCAGTACTTC. Its protein product is CASSLVAGASEQYF.

The rearrangement uses TRBV27 and TRBJ1-4, with 7 bases matching TRBD1. The CDR3 has 15 residues. Germline trimming cut 7 bases from V and 7 bases from J; bases unmatched to any gene: 12. Germline V gene data show CDR1 as MNHEY and CDR2 as SMNVEV (reference sequence). Here the CDR3 reads CASTRDPGQTEKLFF. The CDR3 nucleotides read TGTGCCAGCACGCGAGACCCGGGACAGACTGAAAAACTGTTTTTT.

This chain's CDR3 is CASSQDWGRAVDEQFF. CDR3 bases: TGTGCCAGCAGCCAAGACTGGGGGAGGGCCGTGGATGAGCAGTTCTTC. The chain couples TRBV4-2 to TRBJ2-1, with TRBD2 identical over 7 bases. V lost 0 bases to trimming and J lost 8 bases; unmatched junction nucleotides: 10. This CDR3 is 16 amino acids long. Germline lookup yields CDR1 LGHNA and CDR2 YNFKEQ.

This chain connects TRBV3-1 (or the pseudogene TRBV3-2) to TRBJ1-2; D is ambiguous. The V end was cut by 0 bases, the J end by 8 bases, with 13 bases between. Germline V gene lookup returns CDR1 LGHDT and CDR2 YNNKEL (reference sequence). The CDR3 loop spans 14 amino acids. The CDR3 DNA sequence: TGTGCCAGCAGCCAAGATCTTACGGCAGAGGGCTACACCTTC. This gives the protein CASSQDLTAEGYTF.

This clone has a single count. The genes are TRBV4-1 and TRBJ2-7; 9 bases align to TRBD2. Per germline, CDR1 MGHRA and CDR2 YSYEKL. V trimming: 7 bases; J trimming: 6 bases; junction bases outside the gene matches: 10. The CDR3 is 14 amino acids. The CDR3 nucleotides are TGCGCCAGCAAAGTTTCGCTAGCGGGGAGCGAGCAGTACTTC. Translating gives CASKVSLAGSEQYF.

The chain employs TRBV28 and TRBJ2-7, with 16 nucleotides matching TRBD2. This CDR3 is 19 amino acids long. With V trimmed by 6 bases and J by 7 bases, 18 bases remained unmatched. Germline V gene lookup returns CDR1 MDHEN and CDR2 SYDVKM. The CDR3 DNA sequence: TGTGCCAGCAGCCCGGCCGGGACTAGCGGGAGGGAGACCCCAGGGGAGCAGTACTTC. Its protein is CASSPAGTSGRETPGEQYF.

The chain combines TRBV7-2 with TRBJ2-3; possibly TRBD1 for D (5 bases). This CDR3 comprises 12 residues. The V and J ends lost 4 bases and 7 bases respectively, with 9 bases between them. Per the germline V gene, CDR1 is SGHTA and CDR2 is FQGNSA. CDR3 sequence: CASSSTVYTQYF. DNA for the CDR3: TGTGCCAGCAGCTCGACAGTGTATACGCAGTATTTT. The complete variable domain, with remaining parts taken from reference TRBV7-2 and TRBJ2-3, reads GAGVSQSPSNKVTEKGKDVELRCDPISGHTALYWYRQSLGQGLEFLIYFQGNSAPDKSGLPSDRFSAERTGGSVSTLTIQRTQQEDSAVYLCASSSTVYTQYFGPGTRLTVL.

The chain has TRBV25-1 and TRBJ2-7, with 7 bases aligning to TRBD1. CDR1 MGHDK and CDR2 SYGVNS come from the germline V gene. The CDR3 sequence is 16 residues long. V trimming: 6 bases; J trimming: 1 base; junction bases outside the gene matches: 12. CDR3 protein: CASRGQNSYWSYEQYF. CDR3 sequence (DNA): TGTGCCAGCAGGGGACAGAATAGCTACTGGTCCTACGAGCAGTACTTC.

The CDR3 loop reads CASSGQGSEQYF. The CDR3 DNA sequence: TGTGCCAGCAGTGGACAGGGAAGCGAGCAGTACTTC. This rearrangement joins TRBV2 to TRBJ2-7; 7 nucleotides agree with TRBD1. Trimming at V came to 4 bases and at J to 6 bases, leaving 3 bases not matched to a gene. The length of the CDR3 is 12 residues. Germline CDR1 reads SNHLY; CDR2 reads FYNNEI.

The chain joins TRBV28 to TRBJ1-6; D unresolved. V lost 2 bases and J lost 10, with 6 bases in between. Germline CDR1 and CDR2: MDHEN and SYDVKM. This CDR3 comprises 12 residues. The CDR3 loop reads CASSLLPSPLHF. CDR3 nucleotides: TGTGCCAGCAGTTTACTCCCCTCACCCCTCCACTTT.

Only a few counts were recorded for this clone. This chain links TRBV27 with TRBJ2-1, with D perhaps matching TRBD1 (6 bases). Trimming cost V 4 bases and J 7 bases, with 20 bases left between them. This CDR3 is 16 amino acids long. CDR1 MNHEY and CDR2 SMNVEV come from the germline V gene (reference sequence). The CDR3 bases are TGTGCCAGCAGTTCCCTCGGGGCAGGGGAAGAGAATGAGCAGTTCTTC. Its protein is CASSSLGAGEENEQFF.

CDR3 sequence reads: CASSARLTDTQYF. DNA for the CDR3: TGTGCCAGCAGCGCCCGGCTCACAGATACGCAGTATTTT. V is TRBV9 and J is TRBJ2-3; D remains ambiguous. CDR3 size: 13 residues. CDR1 is SGDLS, CDR2 YYNGEE, per germline. Deletions cut 3 bases from V and 2 bases from J, with 7 bases between.

The rearrangement links TRBV18 to TRBJ2-2; D gene uncertain. V was trimmed by 2 bases and J by 5 bases, leaving 12 bases between them. This CDR3 is 15 amino acids long. From germline, CDR1 is KGHSH and CDR2 LQKENI. DNA of the CDR3: TGTGCCAGCTCACCAGTGAAGGGAAAAACCGGGGAGCTGTTTTTT. Translating it yields CASSPVKGKTGELFF.

This CDR3 reads CASGRASYEQYF. CDR3 DNA: TGTGCCAGCGGAAGGGCGAGCTACGAGCAGTACTTC. The genes are TRBV12-3 or TRBV12-4 and TRBJ2-7; D unclear. The V end was cut by 8 bases, the J end by 3 bases, with 11 bases between. The CDR3 is made up of 12 amino acids.

The chain couples TRBV6-5 to TRBJ2-7; TRBD2 is a possible D gene (5 bases). Germline V gene sequence: CDR1 MNHEY, CDR2 SVGAGI. With 4 bases removed from V and 4 bases from J, the gap between germline ends came to 14 bases. The CDR3 sequence is 14 residues long. CDR3 region: CASSFLDWKYEQYF. Here the CDR3 DNA reads TGTGCCAGCAGTTTCCTGGACTGGAAATACGAGCAGTACTTC.

This clone has a handful of counts. Here the CDR3 reads CASRGTPSSYNEQFF. The CDR3 DNA is TGTGCCAGCAGGGGAACACCAAGCTCCTACAATGAGCAGTTCTTC. V gene TRBV5-4 combines with J gene TRBJ2-1; D remains unclear. V was shortened by 5 bases and J by 0 bases, with 12 bases between the two germline ends. The CDR3 has 15 amino acids. In germline, CDR1 is SGHNT, CDR2 YYREEE (reference sequence).

The rearrangement joins TRBV28 to TRBJ2-7; D unclear. This CDR3 region has 12 residues. The germline gives CDR1 MDHEN, CDR2 SYDVKM. With 3 bases removed from V and 1 base from J, the gap between germline ends came to 4 bases. CDR3 sequence reads: CASSFMSYEQYF. Written as DNA, the CDR3 is TGTGCCAGCAGTTTTATGTCCTACGAGCAGTACTTC. Variable domain in full (rest from reference TRBV28 and TRBJ2-7): DVKVTQSSRYLVKRTGEKVFLECVQDMDHENMFWYRQDPGLGLRLIYFSYDVKMKEKGDIPEGYSVSREKKERFSLILESASTNQTSMYLCASSFMSYEQYFGPGTRLTVT.

The chain is built from TRBV10-1 and TRBJ2-1, with 8 bases matching TRBD2. This CDR3 region has 16 residues. V was pared by 0 bases and J by 5 bases, with 6 bases of the junction left unmatched. Looked up from germline, CDR1 is WNHNN and CDR2 is SYGVQD (reference sequence). In DNA form, the CDR3 reads TGCGCCAGCAGTGAGTCCGTAGCGGGAATCGACAATGAGCAGTTCTTC. Its translation: CASSESVAGIDNEQFF.

In this sample, this clone turned up once. This chain links TRBV27 with TRBJ2-2; D is uncertain. The CDR3 extends over 17 amino acids. Germline CDR1 MNHEY, CDR2 SMNVEV (reference sequence). V lost 6 bases and J lost 5, with 22 bases in between. Written as DNA, the CDR3 is TGTGCCAGCAGCCGACAACCGGACCCACTCGATACCGGGGAGCTGTTTTTT. It yields the protein CASSRQPDPLDTGELFF.

This sequence joins TRBV7-2 and TRBJ2-7, with D tentatively TRBD1 (6 bases). Trimming shortened V by 5 bases and J by 2 bases, and 13 bases separated the two germline ends. The germline gives CDR1 SGHTA, CDR2 FQGNSA. This CDR3 contains 14 residues. CDR3: CASSLAWTAYEQYF. CDR3 nucleotide sequence: TGTGCCAGCAGCCTGGCATGGACAGCCTACGAGCAGTACTTC.

V and J are TRBV28 and TRBJ1-2; a weak D match, TRBD1 (6 bases). V lost 7 bases and J 4 bases, leaving 16 bases between the germline ends. The CDR3 contains 14 residues. Germline lookup yields CDR1 MDHEN and CDR2 SYDVKM. The CDR3 is CASIEAGAVYGYTF. The CDR3 bases are TGTGCCAGCATCGAGGCAGGGGCCGTCTATGGCTACACCTTC.

The J gene is TRBJ1-1, the V gene TRBV7-9, with 7 bases lining up with TRBD1. The CDR3 length is 14 residues. V was pared by 2 bases and J by 5 bases, with 5 bases of the junction left unmatched. Germline V gene data show CDR1 as SEHNR and CDR2 as FQNEAQ (reference sequence). The CDR3 sequence is CASSLFQGVTEAFF. CDR3 DNA sequence: TGTGCCAGCAGCTTATTTCAGGGGGTTACTGAAGCTTTCTTT.

The chain carries TRBV19 and TRBJ1-2, with no clear D. Germline V gene lookup returns CDR1 LNHDA and CDR2 SQIVND (reference sequence). V was shortened by 7 bases and J by 0 bases, with 12 bases between the two germline ends. CDR3 length: 14 residues. For the CDR3, the DNA is TGTGCCAGTACCCCGACCGCTGCTAACTATGGCTACACCTTC. Its translation is CASTPTAANYGYTF.

V and J are TRBV5-1 and TRBJ1-2, with TRBD1 identical over 9 bases. The CDR3 spans 14 residues. Losses at the gene ends were 4 bases for V and 7 bases for J; bases not matched to a gene: 8. Germline CDR1 and CDR2: SGHRS and YFSETQ. The CDR3 DNA reads as TGCGCCAGCAGCCCAGACAGGGGGAGCAGTGGCTACACCTTC. This sequence encodes CASSPDRGSSGYTF.

The chain uses TRBV4-2 and TRBJ2-1; 7 bases align to TRBD2. Germline CDR1 is LGHNA and CDR2 is YNFKEQ. Germline trimming cut 4 bases from V and 7 bases from J; bases unmatched to any gene: 13. The CDR3 length is 16 residues. The CDR3 bases are TGTGCCAGCAGCCGGGAGACTAGCTCTTACAATAATGAGCAGTTCTTC. Translated: CASSRETSSYNNEQFF.

The chain combines TRBV7-8 with TRBJ1-1; D call uncertain. Deletions cut 6 bases from V and 3 bases from J, with 14 bases between. Looked up from germline, CDR1 is SGHVS and CDR2 is FQNEAQ. The CDR3 contains 14 residues. The DNA of the CDR3 is TGTGCCAGCAGTCAGATACCTGTGGACACTGAAGCTTTCTTT. Its protein is CASSQIPVDTEAFF.

V usage is TRBV27 and J usage is TRBJ1-2, with D possibly TRBD1 on 6 matching bases. Trimming took 6 bases from V and 7 from J, leaving 21 bases between them. The CDR3 runs 15 residues. Germline CDR1 and CDR2: MNHEY and SMNVEV (reference sequence). Here the CDR3 reads CASRPGTPPRRGYTF. CDR3 coding DNA: TGTGCCAGCAGGCCCGGGACACCGCCACGCCGTGGCTACACCTTC.